The 26 T cell receptor beta chains presented below share a single source sample, sequenced in a study of shared clonotypes between healthy human individuals. Only in-frame clones appear in the TCRdb table, and some are missing; sequencing was by immunoSEQ multiplex PCR. The sample consists of about 490,000 clones, over 60% of them appearing once. Specimen: PBMCs. The receptors stem from a woman between 40 and 50 years old in good health. Some clones in this sample may be carry-over from other donors' samples.

V and J are TRBV30 and TRBJ1-2; D gene unclear. This CDR3 contains 12 residues. Trimming removed 5 bases from V and 4 bases from J, with 11 bases in between. Germline V gene sequence: CDR1 GTSNPN, CDR2 SVGIG (reference sequence). CDR3 sequence reads: CAWERLPYGYTF. In DNA, the CDR3 is TGTGCCTGGGAACGACTCCCCTATGGCTACACCTTC.

The J gene is TRBJ2-1, the V gene TRBV7-3; 12 bases match TRBD2. The CDR3 is 16 amino acids. Trimming removed 5 bases from V and 7 bases from J; junction bases left unmatched: 9. The germline CDR1 and CDR2 sequences are SGHTA and FQGTGA. The CDR3 spells CASSRGTSGRWNEQFF. CDR3 DNA sequence: TGTGCCAGCAGCCGTGGCACTAGCGGGAGGTGGAATGAGCAGTTCTTC.

The genes are TRBV14 and TRBJ1-5; D not certain. CDR1 and CDR2 from the germline V gene are SGHDN and FVKESK. V gave up 3 bases and J gave up 0 bases, with 6 bases separating them. The length of the CDR3 is 14 residues. CDR3 in amino acids: CASSQVFSNQPQHF. CDR3 DNA sequence: TGTGCCAGCAGCCAGGTATTTAGCAATCAGCCCCAGCATTTT.

J is TRBJ2-7 and V is TRBV11-2; D call uncertain. The germline CDR1 and CDR2 sequences are SGHAT and FQNNGV. The CDR3 runs to 14 residues. The ends were cut back, 0 bases at V and 3 bases at J, with 9 bases in the middle. The DNA of the CDR3 is TGTGCCAGCAGCTTAGATTTGGCAGACTACGAGCAGTACTTC. It specifies CASSLDLADYEQYF. The full variable domain, with the rest looked up from reference TRBV11-2 and TRBJ2-7, is EAGVAQSPRYKIIEKRQSVAFWCNPISGHATLYWYQQILGQGPKLLIQFQNNGVVDDSQLPKDRFSAERLKGVDSTLKIQPAKLEDSAVYLCASSLDLADYEQYFGPGTRLTVT.

V usage is TRBV2 and J usage is TRBJ2-5; possible D gene TRBD2, 6 bases. With 3 bases removed from V and 2 bases from J, the gap between germline ends came to 13 bases. This CDR3 is 15 amino acids long. Germline V lookup: CDR1 SNHLY, CDR2 FYNNEI. DNA of the CDR3: TGTGCCAGCAGTGATACGGGAGTGGGTCAAGAGACCCAGTACTTC. Its translation: CASSDTGVGQETQYF. Combining the CDR3 with reference TRBV2 and TRBJ2-5 gives the whole variable domain EPEVTQTPSHQVTQMGQEVILRCVPISNHLYFYWYRQILGQKVEFLVSFYNNEISEKSEIFDDQFSVERPDGSNFTLKIRSTKLEDSAMYFCASSDTGVGQETQYFGPGTRLLVL.

The J gene is TRBJ2-6, the V gene TRBV27; D may be TRBD1 or TRBD2 (5 bases each). Germline V gene lookup returns CDR1 MNHEY and CDR2 SMNVEV (reference sequence). The CDR3 extends over 17 amino acids. Trimming cost V 0 bases and J 6 bases, with 15 bases left between them. The CDR3 DNA sequence: TGTGCCAGCAGTTTATCGTGGGTCGGGGCCTCGGCCAACGTCCTGACTTTC. Its translation: CASSLSWVGASANVLTF.

This rearrangement joins TRBV7-3 to TRBJ1-2, with D perhaps TRBD1 (5 bases). Trimming removed 8 bases at V and 4 bases at J, with 14 bases between. This CDR3 region has 13 residues. Germline CDR1 is SGHTA and CDR2 is FQGTGA. CDR3 DNA: TGTGCCAGCGCCGTTGGGGGAGGCTATGGCTACACCTTC. Translated, it gives CASAVGGGYGYTF.

This chain joins TRBV6-1 and TRBJ2-7, with TRBD1 as a possible D gene (5 bases). Between the trimmed V and J ends, which lost 7 bases and 2 bases, there was a span of 15 bases. CDR3 size: 14 residues. CDR1 and CDR2 from the germline V gene are MNHNS and SASEGT. CDR3 residues: CASMAGYGAYEQYF. The CDR3 DNA sequence: TGTGCCAGCATGGCAGGGTACGGAGCCTACGAGCAGTACTTC.

V gene TRBV29-1 combines with J gene TRBJ2-7; TRBD2 aligns across 7 bases. Germline assignment: CDR1 SQVTM and CDR2 ANQGSEA. The CDR3 has 13 residues. V shed 7 bases and J 2 bases; nucleotides not matched to a gene: 8. For the CDR3, the DNA is TGCAGCGCTGCGGGAGTCCTGGCCTACGAGCAGTACTTC. Amino acid sequence: CSAAGVLAYEQYF.

The chain has TRBV5-4 and TRBJ2-3, with TRBD2 matching over 7 bases. Germline V gives CDR1 SGHNT, CDR2 YYREEE (reference sequence). The CDR3 is 16 amino acids. After removal of 6 bases from V and 2 bases from J, the junction contained 12 bases not matched to a gene. Written as DNA, the CDR3 is TGTGCCAGCAATCCCGGGGGGATTAGGTCCACAGATACGCAGTATTTT. Protein product: CASNPGGIRSTDTQYF.

In this sample, this clone turned up a few times. This chain connects TRBV13 to TRBJ2-7; 11 nucleotides line up with TRBD2. Germline values: CDR1 PRHDT, CDR2 FYEKMQ (reference sequence). V lost 4 bases and J lost 4; bases outside the gene matches: 3. The CDR3 runs 14 residues. This CDR3 reads CASSSWTSGYEQYF. The CDR3 DNA is TGTGCCAGCAGCTCCTGGACTAGCGGGTACGAGCAGTACTTC.

The CDR3 coding sequence is TGTGCCAGCAGTTTAGCTAGCGGGAGATACAATGAGCAGTTCTTC. Protein sequence: CASSLASGRYNEQFF. The chain employs TRBV27 and TRBJ2-1, with 10 bases that match TRBD2. The trim removed 2 bases at V and 4 bases at J, leaving 2 bases unmatched. Germline V gene sequence: CDR1 MNHEY, CDR2 SMNVEV (reference sequence). This CDR3 has 15 amino acids.

This clone was detected only once. The chain employs TRBV7-6 and TRBJ1-5, with a tentative D call TRBD1 (6 bases). Deletions cut 1 base from V and 7 bases from J, with 8 bases between. Looked up from germline, CDR1 is SGHVS and CDR2 is FNYEAQ. The CDR3 contains 13 residues. The CDR3 DNA reads TGTGCCAGCAGCTTAGGCACAGGGCAGCCCCAGCATTTT. Translated, it gives CASSLGTGQPQHF.

This chain links TRBV7-8 with TRBJ1-2; D remains unclear. Germline loops: CDR1 SGHVS, CDR2 FQNEAQ. Trimming pared 2 bases from V and 1 base from J, leaving 8 bases between. The CDR3 runs to 14 residues. CDR3 bases: TGTGCCAGCAGCTTATCTTCCTATAACTATGGCTACACCTTC. Translating gives CASSLSSYNYGYTF.

The chain combines TRBV6-5 with TRBJ2-2; D not resolved. The CDR3 is 12 residues long. V dropped 4 bases and J dropped 7 bases, with 7 bases sitting between them. Germline-derived CDR1 and CDR2 are MNHEY and SVGAGI. The DNA for the CDR3 is TGTGCCAGCAGTTCCTCAGGCGGGGAGCTGTTTTTT. Its protein is CASSSSGGELFF.

The chain employs TRBV11-2 and TRBJ1-4; no reliable D call. V was shortened by 2 bases and J by 5 bases, with 12 bases between the two germline ends. This CDR3 has 15 residues. Germline values: CDR1 SGHAT, CDR2 FQNNGV. CDR3 sequence reads: CASSLSHRENEKLFF. CDR3 bases: TGTGCCAGCAGCTTAAGCCACAGAGAGAATGAAAAACTGTTTTTT. Full variable domain (rest looked up from reference TRBV11-2 and TRBJ1-4): EAGVAQSPRYKIIEKRQSVAFWCNPISGHATLYWYQQILGQGPKLLIQFQNNGVVDDSQLPKDRFSAERLKGVDSTLKIQPAKLEDSAVYLCASSLSHRENEKLFFGSGTQLSVL.

This sequence joins TRBV11-2 and TRBJ2-5; D not resolved. This CDR3 has 14 residues. Germline CDR1 reads SGHAT; CDR2 reads FQNNGV. Trimming left V 1 base short and J 1 base short, with 7 bases between. The CDR3 bases are TGTGCCAGCAGCTTAGGAAACCTCCAAGAGACCCAGTACTTC. Translated: CASSLGNLQETQYF. The full variable domain, completed using reference TRBV11-2 and TRBJ2-5, is EAGVAQSPRYKIIEKRQSVAFWCNPISGHATLYWYQQILGQGPKLLIQFQNNGVVDDSQLPKDRFSAERLKGVDSTLKIQPAKLEDSAVYLCASSLGNLQETQYFGPGTRLLVL.

The chain joins TRBV30 to TRBJ1-1; maybe TRBD1 (6 bases). The CDR3 has 15 amino acids. Germline CDR1 and CDR2: GTSNPN and SVGIG (reference sequence). With 4 bases removed from V and 1 base from J, the gap between germline ends came to 16 bases. The CDR3 region has the DNA TGTGCCTGGACCGTGGCAGGGACACAGAACACTGAAGCTTTCTTT. As protein: CAWTVAGTQNTEAFF.

Written as DNA, the CDR3 is TGTGCCAGCAGTCCCGGGGGATACAATGAGCAGTTCTTC. It is translated as CASSPGGYNEQFF. The V call is TRBV6-1, the J call TRBJ2-1; perhaps TRBD2 as D (6 bases). V dropped 5 bases and J dropped 4 bases, with 9 bases sitting between them. Looked up from germline, CDR1 is MNHNS and CDR2 is SASEGT. The length of the CDR3 is 13 residues.

DNA for the CDR3: TGTGCCAGCAGTTCCCCTACAAAAGGGGGGACGGGTAACATTCAGTACTTC. Protein: CASSSPTKGGTGNIQYF. The rearrangement links TRBV27 to TRBJ2-4, with D perhaps being TRBD1 or TRBD2 (6 bases each). The CDR3 has 17 amino acids. Per the germline V gene, CDR1 is MNHEY and CDR2 is SMNVEV (reference sequence). The V end was cut by 4 bases, the J end by 7 bases, with 23 bases between.

There are a few counts of this clone. The chain couples TRBV5-1 to TRBJ2-1; 14 bases agree with TRBD2. Per the germline V gene, CDR1 is SGHRS and CDR2 is YFSETQ. The trim removed 2 bases at V and 5 bases at J, leaving 6 bases unmatched. The CDR3 spans 17 residues. The CDR3 nucleotides are TGCGCCAGCAGCTTCGGACTAGCGGGAGGAGGTGACAATGAGCAGTTCTTC. The encoded protein is CASSFGLAGGGDNEQFF.

This clone was counted between two and nine times. This rearrangement joins TRBV5-1 to TRBJ2-7; unclear D gene. V dropped 2 bases and J dropped 6 bases, with 12 bases sitting between them. CDR3 size: 13 residues. Germline CDR1 reads SGHRS; CDR2 reads YFSETQ. The CDR3, as DNA: TGCGCCAGCAGCTTAGACACCGCCGGCGAGCAGTACTTC. It codes for CASSLDTAGEQYF.

This clone was seen just once. This chain joins TRBV30 and TRBJ1-5, with 7 nucleotides matching TRBD1. The CDR3 covers 18 residues. CDR1 and CDR2 (germline): GTSNPN, SVGIG (reference sequence). V dropped 2 bases and J dropped 10; count of bases not matched to a gene: 23. The chain's CDR3 is CAWSSGTVPIPPGGPQHF. CDR3 bases: TGTGCCTGGAGTTCCGGGACAGTCCCAATCCCCCCGGGGGGACCCCAGCATTTT.

The rearrangement uses TRBV5-1 and TRBJ2-7, with D possibly TRBD1 on 6 matching bases. Germline lookup yields CDR1 SGHRS and CDR2 YFSETQ. V was pared by 3 bases and J by 0 bases, with 10 bases between. The CDR3 length is 14 residues. The CDR3 nucleotides are TGCGCCAGCAGCTGGGACACCAGCTCCTACGAGCAGTACTTC. Translated, it gives CASSWDTSSYEQYF.

This clone appeared once. The chain has TRBV5-5 and TRBJ1-1; maybe TRBD1 (6 bases). Germline CDR1 is SGHKS and CDR2 is YYEKEE (reference sequence). This CDR3 has 15 residues. Trimming left V 0 bases short and J 4 bases short, with 13 bases between. The CDR3 sequence: CASSLDWGGFTEAFF. For the CDR3, the DNA is TGTGCCAGCAGCTTGGATTGGGGGGGCTTCACTGAAGCTTTCTTT.

CDR3 sequence (DNA): TGCGCCAGCAGCCGAGCCGGTTCTAGCGGCAACATTCAGTACTTC. This encodes CASSRAGSSGNIQYF. The V gene is TRBV4-1, the J gene TRBJ2-4; TRBD2 matches at 7 bases. Germline assignment: CDR1 MGHRA and CDR2 YSYEKL. The CDR3 length is 15 residues. The junction had 10 bases not matched to a gene; V was cut back by 4 bases and J by 7 bases.